The subject of this entry is one T cell receptor (beta chain). This sample stems from a study of blood T cell repertoires in COVID-19. The wider study: The study drew acute and convalescent COVID-19 samples from the United States, Italy and Spain. Sources were T cells, B-cell-depleted T cells, or PBMCs; the material itself was cDNA or gDNA.

Produced via immunoSEQ multiplex PCR; TCRdb's table is partial and in-frame only. There are about 24,000 clones in the sample; 72% occur only once, and roughly 43% lies in the top ten. The V segment lost 2 bases and the J segment 2 bases; nucleotides outside the gene matches: 3. The CDR3 has 15 residues. Looked up from germline, CDR1 is MNHNS and CDR2 is SASEGT. The receptor was derived from a woman of 80 years or more with acute or convalescent COVID-19. The chain joins TRBV6-1 to TRBJ1-2; 9 bases are a match to TRBD1. The sequenced material came from peripheral blood. The CDR3 sequence: CASSEPGQGNYGYTF. CDR3 bases: TGTGCCAGCAGTGAACCCGGACAGGGGAACTATGGCTACACCTTC.